This T cell receptor (beta chain) derives from a study of T cell responses to AZD1222 COVID-19 vaccine. For this clone: Its antigen is not identified.

Investigators merged groups given second doses at roughly 4 or roughly 12 weeks. Here immunoSEQ multiplex PCR was the method, and the copy in TCRdb shows in-frame clones only, minus some. The table records some 81,000 clones, about 86% of them present only once. Findings of the study overall: Spike was spanned by vaccine-associated CD4 TCRs, with dominance at 160-218 and 743-854. The sample set comprised mostly white British donors with more females, and clonal diversity was possibly underestimated. Among AZD1222 vaccinees, only six were seropositive at baseline.

The source of this sequence is an adult who received the AZD1222 COVID-19 vaccine. Sample: peripheral blood, taken 28 days after the second AZD1222 dose.

In nucleotides, the CDR3 is TGTGCCAGTAGTATAGATCGTGAATTCTCCTACAATGAGCAGTTCTTC. Encoded protein: CASSIDREFSYNEQFF. V usage is TRBV19 and J usage is TRBJ2-1; D is unclear. Germline values: CDR1 LNHDA, CDR2 SQIVND (reference sequence). V was cut by 0 bases and J by 0 bases, with 9 bases left in between. CDR3 length: 16 residues.